This TCR beta chain is from a study of identical twins. CDR3 size: 14 residues. Looked up from germline, CDR1 is MGHRA and CDR2 is YSYEKL. V shed 1 base and J shed 10 bases, with 14 bases lying between them. TCRdb recomputed calls from the 5' RACE reads with MiXCR, one row per CDR3 protein. The sample includes approximately 630,000 distinct CDR3 sequences, 7% to 7.5% of them seen just once. In addition, the sample was reused for a study of yellow fever vaccine responses in identical twins.

The specimen sequenced was PBMCs. The sequence was collected from a woman aged 18-29 years in good health. This chain links TRBV4-1 with TRBJ2-1; D gene uncertain. The CDR3 nucleotides are TGCGCCAGCAGCCAAGTTCACGGTCCCGGAGAGCAGTTCTTC. Protein: CASSQVHGPGEQFF.